In this sample, the clone carrying this T cell receptor (beta chain) turned up a few times. Its matching antigen is unknown. This sample was included in a study of T-cell memory formation after mild COVID-19. Findings and limits, study-wide: Clones shrinking between day 15 and 85 showed a balanced CD4/CD8 split, and those that grew later tilted toward CD4+.

V gave up 2 bases and J gave up 0 bases, with 8 bases separating them. Germline V gives CDR1 SEHNR, CDR2 FQNEAQ (reference sequence). This CDR3 region has 14 residues. In TCRdb, the 5' RACE reads were re-called with MiXCR into one record per CDR3 protein. Found here are hundreds of thousands of distinct CDR3 sequences, around 30% of them singletons; the top ten hold approximately 13%. This sequence originates from an adult woman who had mild COVID-19 (a few samples of this study predate the infection). Cell type and time point are not known. This chain joins TRBV7-9 and TRBJ2-7; D is uncertain. Sequences were obtained from PBMCs or a T cell subset sorted from them (not recorded which). The CDR3 protein is CASSLSSVSYEQYF. CDR3 in DNA: TGTGCCAGCAGCTTATCGTCAGTCTCCTACGAGCAGTACTTC.